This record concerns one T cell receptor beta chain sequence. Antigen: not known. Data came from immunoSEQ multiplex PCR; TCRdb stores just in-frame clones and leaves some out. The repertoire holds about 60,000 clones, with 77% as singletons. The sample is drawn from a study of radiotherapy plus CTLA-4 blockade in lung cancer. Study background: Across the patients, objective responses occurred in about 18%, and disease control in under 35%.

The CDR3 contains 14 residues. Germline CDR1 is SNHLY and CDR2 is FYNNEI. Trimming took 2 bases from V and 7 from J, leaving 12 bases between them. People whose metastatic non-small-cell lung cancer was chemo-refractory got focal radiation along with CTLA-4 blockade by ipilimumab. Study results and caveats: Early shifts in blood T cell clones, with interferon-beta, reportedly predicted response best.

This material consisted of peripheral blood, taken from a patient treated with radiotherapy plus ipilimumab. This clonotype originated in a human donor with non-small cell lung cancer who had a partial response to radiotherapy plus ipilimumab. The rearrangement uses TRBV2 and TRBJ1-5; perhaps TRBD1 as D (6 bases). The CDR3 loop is CASSEKSTGQPQHF. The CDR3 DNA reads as TGTGCCAGCAGTGAAAAGTCCACAGGGCAGCCCCAGCATTTT.